Listed here are 8 T cell receptor beta chains from one sample, sequenced in a study of T cells after yellow fever vaccination. TCRdb reanalysed the 5' RACE reads using MiXCR and keeps one entry per CDR3 protein. The data contain fewer than 350,000 distinct CDR3 sequences, 8.7% of them singletons. The specimen comprised PBMCs, sampled on the day of the first yellow fever vaccination. The receptors shown here come from a man younger than 35 who received the YFV17D yellow fever vaccine.

As for this clonotype: The conserved phenylalanine or tryptophan is not found at the CDR3 terminus, so this likely reflects a read error. The J gene is TRBJ1-5, the V gene TRBV7-6; D is unresolved. Trimming left V 4 bases short and J 3 bases short, with 10 bases between. Germline V gene sequence: CDR1 SGHVS, CDR2 FNYEAQ. The CDR3 spans 14 residues. CDR3 amino acids: CASSSQSNNQPQHL. In nucleotides, the CDR3 is TGTGCCAGCAGCTCCCAATCGAACAATCAGCCCCAGCATTTG.

This clonotype showed up just a few times. The V gene is TRBV6-2 or TRBV6-3, the J gene TRBJ2-1; 11 positions agree with TRBD2. Germline loops: CDR1 MNHEY, CDR2 SVGEGT. The trim removed 2 bases at V and 0 bases at J, leaving 15 bases unmatched. The CDR3 sequence is 21 residues long. The CDR3 sequence: CASSYPFLAGGPQSSYNEQFF. CDR3 DNA: TGTGCCAGCAGTTACCCCTTTCTAGCGGGGGGCCCTCAGAGCTCCTACAATGAGCAGTTCTTC.

This clonotype appeared a few times. This chain joins TRBV24-1 and TRBJ1-1, with no clear D. The V end was cut by 8 bases, the J end by 6 bases, with 12 bases between. Germline values: CDR1 KGHDR, CDR2 SFDVKD. CDR3 size: 12 residues. The CDR3 DNA reads TGTGCCACCATGTCCGTTACCTCTGAAGCTTTCTTT. Protein sequence: CATMSVTSEAFF.

The chain carries TRBV18 and TRBJ2-2; TRBD1 or TRBD2 may be the D gene (5 bases each). This CDR3 region has 16 residues. Trimming took 0 bases from V and 7 from J, leaving 15 bases between them. CDR1 is KGHSH, CDR2 LQKENI, per germline. DNA for the CDR3: TGTGCCAGCTCACCACCGGGACCGGGCAGAGGCGGGGAGCTGTTTTTT. It translates to CASSPPGPGRGGELFF.

This clonotype was seen many times. This chain links TRBV20-1 with TRBJ2-5, with 7 nucleotides matching TRBD2. Germline CDR1 is DFQATT and CDR2 is SNEGSKA (reference sequence). The ends lost 6 bases at V and 2 bases at J; junction bases unmatched: 6. This CDR3 is built from 13 residues. CDR3 loop: CSAGDYVQETQYF. In nucleotides, the CDR3 is TGCAGTGCCGGGGACTACGTACAAGAGACCCAGTACTTC.

Only a few counts were recorded for this clonotype. The chain uses TRBV30 and TRBJ2-7; 9 positions agree with TRBD1. The CDR3 has 13 residues. Germline lookup yields CDR1 GTSNPN and CDR2 SVGIG (reference sequence). V lost 0 bases to trimming and J lost 13 bases; unmatched junction nucleotides: 10. The CDR3 sequence: CAWSVLRQGDFYF. The CDR3 DNA sequence: TGTGCCTGGAGTGTACTTAGACAGGGGGATTTCTACTTC.

This clonotype showed up just a few times. The chain couples TRBV3-1 to TRBJ2-3; 11 positions agree with TRBD2. This CDR3 has 16 amino acids. The V gene end was trimmed by 4 bases and the J gene end by 4 bases; junction bases not matched to a gene: 7. The germline CDR1 and CDR2 sequences are LGHDT and YNNKEL (reference sequence). This chain's CDR3 is CASSPPSGGIADTQYF. Written as DNA, the CDR3 is TGTGCCAGCAGCCCTCCTAGCGGGGGGATTGCAGATACGCAGTATTTT.

This clonotype was counted a few times. The V gene is TRBV18, the J gene TRBJ2-7; D may be TRBD2 (7 bases). Germline V gene data show CDR1 as KGHSH and CDR2 as LQKENI. The CDR3 runs to 16 residues. V was trimmed by 6 bases and J by 3 bases, leaving 21 bases between them. The CDR3 DNA reads as TGTGCCAGCTCCCCTCGGGGGGCGGAGGGGTTCTACGAGCAGTACTTC. The encoded protein is CASSPRGAEGFYEQYF.